This T cell receptor beta chain was documented in a study of T cells in Graves' hyperthyroidism and ophthalmopathy. Whole-study findings and limits: Expanded thyroid clonotypes (above 0.001) were mostly also found in blood.

Notes on this clonotype: Its antigen is unknown.

Amplification yielded TCR beta CDR3 regions, with RNA transcripts as the source. HTBI primers were the set used in a first-round RT-PCR of the TCR CDR3. In TCRdb, the multiplex PCR reads were re-called with MiXCR into one record per CDR3 protein. The profile shows fewer than 400,000 distinct CDR3 sequences, about 15% of them singletons. Patients were excluded for uncontrolled infection, other autoimmune disease, pregnancy or lactation. J lost 0 bases, V lost 0 bases, and 2 bases had no gene match. The CDR3 totals 16 residues. Germline values: CDR1 DFQATT, CDR2 SNEGSKA (reference sequence). V gene TRBV20-1 combines with J gene TRBJ1-3; 10 nucleotides line up with TRBD1. The sequencing input was blood. The TCR comes from a woman between 18 and 29 years old with Graves' hyperthyroidism that later progressed to Graves' ophthalmopathy. CDR3 bases: TGCAGTGCTAGAGAGGGGGACAGGGGCTCTGGAAACACCATATATTTT. Translation: CSAREGDRGSGNTIYF.